This TCR beta chain was recovered during a study of blood T cell repertoires in COVID-19. Study-wide background: The United States, Italy and Spain supplied acute and convalescent COVID-19 samples.

The trim removed 4 bases at V and 8 bases at J, leaving 5 bases unmatched. Germline values: CDR1 SGHTA, CDR2 FQGNSA. CDR3 length equals 13 residues. Here immunoSEQ multiplex PCR was the method, and the copy in TCRdb shows in-frame clones only, minus some. The table lists 210,000 or so clones, 70% to 90% of them singletons. The source material was peripheral blood. The genes are TRBV7-2 and TRBJ2-3; 8 nucleotides line up with TRBD1. The origin of this receptor is a woman aged 80 or over with acute or convalescent COVID-19. The CDR3 spells CASSSDGQGTQYF. The CDR3 DNA reads TGTGCCAGCAGCTCCGACGGACAGGGTACGCAGTATTTT.